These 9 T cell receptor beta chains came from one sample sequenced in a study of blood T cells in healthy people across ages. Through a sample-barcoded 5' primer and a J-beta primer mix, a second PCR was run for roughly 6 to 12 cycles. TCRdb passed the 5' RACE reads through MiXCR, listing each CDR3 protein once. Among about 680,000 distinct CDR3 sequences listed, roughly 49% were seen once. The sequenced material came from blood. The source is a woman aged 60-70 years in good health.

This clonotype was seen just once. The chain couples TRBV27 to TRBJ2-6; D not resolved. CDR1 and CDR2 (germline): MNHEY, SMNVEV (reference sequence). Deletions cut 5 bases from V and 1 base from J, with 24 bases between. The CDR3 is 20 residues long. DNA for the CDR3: TGTGCCAGCAGTATCCTCTCCTTAGGGCCCGAATCGTCTGGGGCCAACGTCCTGACTTTC. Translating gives CASSILSLGPESSGANVLTF.

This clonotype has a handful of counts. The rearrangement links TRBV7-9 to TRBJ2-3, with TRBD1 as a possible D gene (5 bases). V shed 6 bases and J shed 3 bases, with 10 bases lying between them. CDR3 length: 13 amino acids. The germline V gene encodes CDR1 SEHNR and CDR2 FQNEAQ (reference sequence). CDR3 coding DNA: TGTGCCAGCAGATCTCAGGGAACAGATACGCAGTATTTT. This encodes CASRSQGTDTQYF. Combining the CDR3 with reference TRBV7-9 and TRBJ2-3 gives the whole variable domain DTGVSQNPRHKITKRGQNVTFRCDPISEHNRLYWYRQTLGQGPEFLTYFQNEAQLEKSRLLSDRFSAERPKGSFSTLEIQRTEQGDSAMYLCASRSQGTDTQYFGPGTRLTVL.

This chain's CDR3 is CSAPGGFWETQYF. CDR3 sequence (DNA): TGCAGTGCCCCTGGTGGCTTTTGGGAGACCCAGTACTTC. This chain joins TRBV20-1 and TRBJ2-5; D gene uncertain. CDR1 and CDR2 from the germline V gene are DFQATT and SNEGSKA (reference sequence). The CDR3 sequence is 13 residues long. Trimming took off 6 bases at V and 5 bases at J, with 16 bases between the two ends.

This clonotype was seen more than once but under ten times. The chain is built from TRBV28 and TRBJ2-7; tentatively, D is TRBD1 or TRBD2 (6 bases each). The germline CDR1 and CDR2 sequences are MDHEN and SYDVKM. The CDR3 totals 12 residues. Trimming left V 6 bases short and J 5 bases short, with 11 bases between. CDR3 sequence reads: CASRRGLNEQYF. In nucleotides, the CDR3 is TGTGCCAGCAGACGGGGGCTGAACGAGCAGTACTTC.

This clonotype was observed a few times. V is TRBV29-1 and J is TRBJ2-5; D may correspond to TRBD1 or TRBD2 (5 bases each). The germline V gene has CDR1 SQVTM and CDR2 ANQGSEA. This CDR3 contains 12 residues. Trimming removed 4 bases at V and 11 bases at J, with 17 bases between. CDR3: CSVVQGVGEQYF. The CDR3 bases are TGCAGCGTTGTCCAGGGAGTCGGAGAGCAGTACTTC. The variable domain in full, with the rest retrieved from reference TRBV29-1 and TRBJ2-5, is SAVISQKPSRDICQRGTSLTIQCQVDSQVTMMFWYRQQPGQSLTLIATANQGSEATYESGFVIDKFPISRPNLTFSTLTVSNMSPEDSSIYLCSVVQGVGEQYFGPGTRLLVL.

The CDR3 coding sequence is TGTGCCAGCAGAACCCCGGGACTAGCGGGAGAAGAGGCGGATACGCAGTATTTT. The encoded protein is CASRTPGLAGEEADTQYF. This chain connects TRBV28 to TRBJ2-3; 14 bases map to TRBD2. The CDR3 length is 18 residues. Trimming cost V 6 bases and J 6 bases; bases outside gene matches: 14. Looked up from germline, CDR1 is MDHEN and CDR2 is SYDVKM.

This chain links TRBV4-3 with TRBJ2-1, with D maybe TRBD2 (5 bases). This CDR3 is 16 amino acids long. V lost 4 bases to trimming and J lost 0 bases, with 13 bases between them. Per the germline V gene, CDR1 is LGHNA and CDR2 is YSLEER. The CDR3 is CASSRTGGASYNEQFF. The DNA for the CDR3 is TGCGCCAGCAGCCGGACTGGCGGCGCCTCCTACAATGAGCAGTTCTTC.

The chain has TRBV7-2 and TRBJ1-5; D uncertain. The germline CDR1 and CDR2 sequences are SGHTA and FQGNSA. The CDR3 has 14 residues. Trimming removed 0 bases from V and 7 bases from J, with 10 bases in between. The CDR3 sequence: CASSLATGGQPQHF. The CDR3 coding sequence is TGTGCCAGCAGCTTAGCCACGGGAGGGCAGCCCCAGCATTTT.

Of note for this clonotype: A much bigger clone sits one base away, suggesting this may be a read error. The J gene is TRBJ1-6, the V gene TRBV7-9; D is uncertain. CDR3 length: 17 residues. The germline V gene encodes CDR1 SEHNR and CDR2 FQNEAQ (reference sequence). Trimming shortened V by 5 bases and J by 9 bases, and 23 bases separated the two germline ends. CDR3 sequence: CASSEVSRYEVGSPLHF. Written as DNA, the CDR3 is TGTGCCAGCAGCGAAGTGTCTCGGTACGAAGTAGGTTCACCCCTCCACTTT. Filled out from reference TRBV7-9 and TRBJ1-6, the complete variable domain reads DTGVSQNPRHKITKRGQNVTFRCDPISEHNRLYWYRQTLGQGPEFLTYFQNEAQLEKSRLLSDRFSAERPKGSFSTLEIQRTEQGDSAMYLCASSEVSRYEVGSPLHFGNGTRLTVT.